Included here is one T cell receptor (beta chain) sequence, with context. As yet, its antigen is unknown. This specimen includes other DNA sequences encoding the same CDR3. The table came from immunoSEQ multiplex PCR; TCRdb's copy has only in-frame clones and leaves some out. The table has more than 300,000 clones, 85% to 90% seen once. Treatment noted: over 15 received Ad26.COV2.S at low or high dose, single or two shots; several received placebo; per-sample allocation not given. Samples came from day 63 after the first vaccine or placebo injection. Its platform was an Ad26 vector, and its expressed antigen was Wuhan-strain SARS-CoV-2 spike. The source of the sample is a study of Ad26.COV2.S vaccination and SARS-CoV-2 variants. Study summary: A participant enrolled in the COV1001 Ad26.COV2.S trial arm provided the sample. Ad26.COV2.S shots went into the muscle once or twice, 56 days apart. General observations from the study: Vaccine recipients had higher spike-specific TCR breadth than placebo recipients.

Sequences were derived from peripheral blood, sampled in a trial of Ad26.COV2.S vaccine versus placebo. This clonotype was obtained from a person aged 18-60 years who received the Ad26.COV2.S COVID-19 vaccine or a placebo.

This chain's CDR3 is CAGGNYGYTF. The CDR3 nucleotides read TGTGCCGGGGGGAACTATGGCTACACCTTC. The chain links TRBV30 to TRBJ1-2; D may be TRBD1 (5 bases). Trimming took off 8 bases at V and 2 bases at J, with 6 bases between the two ends. From germline, CDR1 is GTSNPN and CDR2 SVGIG (reference sequence). CDR3 length equals 10 residues.